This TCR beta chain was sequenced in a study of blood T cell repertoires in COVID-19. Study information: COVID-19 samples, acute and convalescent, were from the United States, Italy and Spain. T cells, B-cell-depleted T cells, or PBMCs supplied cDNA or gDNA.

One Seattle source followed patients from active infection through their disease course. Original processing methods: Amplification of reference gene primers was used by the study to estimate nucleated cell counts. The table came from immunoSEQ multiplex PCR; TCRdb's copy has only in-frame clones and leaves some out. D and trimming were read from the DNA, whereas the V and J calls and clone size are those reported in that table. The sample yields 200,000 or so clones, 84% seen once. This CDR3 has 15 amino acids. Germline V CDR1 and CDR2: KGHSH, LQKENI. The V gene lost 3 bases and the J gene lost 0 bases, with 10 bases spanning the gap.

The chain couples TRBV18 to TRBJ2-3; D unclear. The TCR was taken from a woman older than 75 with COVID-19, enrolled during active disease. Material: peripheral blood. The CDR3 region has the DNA TGTGCCAGCTCACCCGGCAGCGCCAGCACAGATACGCAGTATTTT. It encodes CASSPGSASTDTQYF.